The 24 T cell receptor beta chains reported below all come from one sample, sequenced in a study of CD8+ T cells in alopecia areata. As the sequencing template, cDNA was produced by extracting RNA and reverse transcribing it. Generated by immunoSEQ multiplex PCR, the TCRdb table keeps only in-frame clones and is missing some. The sample has fewer than 250,000 clones, roughly 64% seen once. Specified treatment: oral pan-JAK inhibitor, 5-10 mg twice daily. The sequencing used CD4+ T cells sorted from blood, collected at week 4, from a patient treated with tofacitinib. The source of these receptors is a human donor with alopecia areata.

The rearrangement joins TRBV29-1 to TRBJ1-2, with 7 bases lining up with TRBD1. CDR1 is SQVTM and CDR2 is ANQGSEA in the germline V gene. The CDR3 totals 13 residues. Trimming cost V 7 bases and J 2 bases; bases outside gene matches: 7. CDR3 coding DNA: TGCAGCGCCAGCACAGGGGTCAACTATGGCTACACCTTC. Its protein product is CSASTGVNYGYTF.

This chain joins TRBV23-1 and TRBJ1-5; possibly TRBD1 for D (6 bases). TRBV23-1 qualifies as an ORF whose function is uncertain. Trimming cost V 7 bases and J 2 bases, with 15 bases left between them. This CDR3 region has 15 residues. In DNA form, the CDR3 reads TGCGCCAGCAACCGGAGGGGGACCGGCAATCAGCCCCAGCATTTT. This gives the protein CASNRRGTGNQPQHF.

The chain uses TRBV29-1 and TRBJ2-2; D unclear. Germline values: CDR1 SQVTM, CDR2 ANQGSEA. The CDR3 runs to 13 residues. V lost 5 bases and J 5 bases, leaving 12 bases between the germline ends. CDR3 in DNA: TGCAGCGTTATTGAACGGTTTACCGGGGAGCTGTTTTTT. Its translation: CSVIERFTGELFF.

A single count supports this clone. The rearrangement uses TRBV5-6 and TRBJ1-2; D is ambiguous. Trimming removed 1 base at V and 7 bases at J, with 14 bases between. This CDR3 has 14 residues. Germline CDR1 is SGHDT and CDR2 is YYEEEE. In nucleotides, the CDR3 is TGTGCCAGCAGCTTGCCCAAGGGCGCTCTTGGCTACACCTTC. Its protein product is CASSLPKGALGYTF. Complete variable domain (other parts from reference TRBV5-6 and TRBJ1-2): DAGVTQSPTHLIKTRGQQVTLRCSPKSGHDTVSWYQQALGQGPQFIFQYYEEEERQRGNFPDRFSGHQFPNYSSELNVNALLLGDSALYLCASSLPKGALGYTFGSGTRLTVV.

For the CDR3, the DNA is TGTGCCAGCAGTGAATGGGACACATACTCTGGGGCCAACGTCCTGACTTTC. Its translation is CASSEWDTYSGANVLTF. V usage is TRBV6-1 and J usage is TRBJ2-6; weak D call: TRBD1 (6 bases). This CDR3 has 17 amino acids. Trimming shortened V by 2 bases and J by 0 bases, and 11 bases separated the two germline ends. Looked up from germline, CDR1 is MNHNS and CDR2 is SASEGT.

V usage is TRBV4-1 and J usage is TRBJ1-6; TRBD1 matches 7 bases. The CDR3 sequence is 17 residues long. CDR1 MGHRA and CDR2 YSYEKL come from the germline V gene. J lost 10 bases, V lost 1 base, and 13 bases had no gene match. The CDR3 is CASSQGLATGFGSPLHF. For the CDR3, the DNA is TGCGCCAGCAGCCAAGGATTAGCGACAGGGTTCGGGTCACCCCTCCACTTT.

The gene calls are TRBV7-8 and TRBJ2-1, with D hard to call. CDR1 and CDR2 from the germline V gene are SGHVS and FQNEAQ. The ends were cut back, 2 bases at V and 10 bases at J, with 9 bases in the middle. The CDR3 covers 12 residues. The CDR3 is CASSLLGKEQFF. The CDR3 bases are TGTGCCAGCAGCTTACTGGGTAAGGAGCAGTTCTTC.

The chain employs TRBV11-2 and TRBJ2-3; 7 bases are a match to TRBD1. From germline, CDR1 is SGHAT and CDR2 FQNNGV. This CDR3 spans 16 amino acids. Germline trimming cut 1 base from V and 2 bases from J; bases unmatched to any gene: 6. The CDR3 loop reads CASSLGDSANTDTQYF. CDR3 bases: TGTGCCAGCAGCTTAGGGGACAGCGCTAACACAGATACGCAGTATTTT.

This clone was seen a few times. The chain carries TRBV23-1 and TRBJ1-1; the D gene is possibly TRBD1 (5 bases). TRBV23-1 is treated as an ORF (open reading frame) with a function not yet certain. CDR3 size: 13 residues. Trimming shortened V by 2 bases and J by 11 bases, and 15 bases separated the two germline ends. CDR3 sequence: CASSQGDPPEAFF. DNA for the CDR3: TGCGCCAGCAGTCAAGGGGACCCTCCGGAGGCTTTCTTT.

This clone showed up just once. The chain recombines TRBV5-1 with TRBJ2-3; 9 bases are a match to TRBD2. CDR1 is SGHRS and CDR2 is YFSETQ in the germline V gene. This CDR3 region has 14 residues. The J segment lost 6 bases and the V segment lost 8 bases, leaving 10 bases of the junction unmatched. CDR3 in amino acids: CASSRGGGADTQYF. The CDR3 coding sequence is TGCGCCAGTTCACGGGGCGGGGGGGCCGATACGCAGTATTTT.

The V call is TRBV5-1, the J call TRBJ1-1, with 12 bases identical to TRBD1. The CDR3 sequence is 14 residues long. The germline gives CDR1 SGHRS, CDR2 YFSETQ. J was trimmed by 2 bases and V by 8 bases; bases with no gene match: 4. CDR3 protein: CASAGTGGNTEAFF. CDR3 DNA: TGCGCCAGTGCCGGGACAGGGGGCAACACTGAAGCTTTCTTT.

The chain carries TRBV19 and TRBJ2-3, with TRBD1 matching 8 bases. This CDR3 spans 14 amino acids. Germline V gene lookup returns CDR1 LNHDA and CDR2 SQIVND (reference sequence). Trimming at V came to 6 bases and at J to 1 base, leaving 3 bases not matched to a gene. CDR3 nucleotides: TGTGCCAGTAGAGGACAGGGTGGCACAGATACGCAGTATTTT. Its protein product is CASRGQGGTDTQYF.

Only a few counts were recorded for this clone. The chain carries TRBV11-2 and TRBJ1-1; D is unclear. V lost 5 bases to trimming and J lost 0 bases, with 19 bases between them. The CDR3 covers 17 residues. In germline, CDR1 is SGHAT, CDR2 FQNNGV. DNA of the CDR3: TGTGCCAGCAGCCAACTCCGGGTAGGCCTAATGAACACTGAAGCTTTCTTT. This gives the protein CASSQLRVGLMNTEAFF.

Concerning this clone: The same CDR3 is also encoded by other DNA sequences in this sample. This chain connects TRBV29-1 to TRBJ1-2; TRBD1 might be the D (5 bases). The V end was cut by 4 bases, the J end by 4 bases, with 7 bases between. Per germline, CDR1 SQVTM and CDR2 ANQGSEA. The CDR3 consists of 11 residues. CDR3 sequence reads: CSVVGVYGYTF. CDR3 in DNA: TGCAGCGTTGTGGGGGTCTATGGCTACACCTTC.

The rearrangement links TRBV2 to TRBJ2-3; no reliable D call. V lost 5 bases and J lost 6, with 12 bases in between. The germline gives CDR1 SNHLY, CDR2 FYNNEI. CDR3 size: 13 residues. CDR3 in amino acids: CASSSELLDTQYF. The CDR3 DNA reads TGTGCCAGCAGTTCCGAGCTTTTGGATACGCAGTATTTT.

In its sample, this clone was seen a few times. The chain is built from TRBV10-3 and TRBJ2-4; D might be TRBD1 (6 bases). Trimming removed 6 bases from V and 5 bases from J, with 14 bases in between. The CDR3 consists of 14 residues. Germline lookup yields CDR1 ENHRY and CDR2 SYGVKD. The CDR3 loop reads CAIRSDRNENIQYF. CDR3 DNA: TGTGCCATCAGATCAGACAGGAACGAAAACATTCAGTACTTC.

This clone was seen only a few times. V is TRBV14 and J is TRBJ2-7; D gene uncertain. Between the trimmed V and J ends, which lost 1 base and 1 base, there was a span of 8 bases. This CDR3 region has 14 residues. Germline CDR1 and CDR2: SGHDN and FVKESK. CDR3 sequence: CASSQAQLSYEQYF. CDR3 bases: TGTGCCAGCAGCCAAGCCCAGCTTTCCTACGAGCAGTACTTC.

The gene calls are TRBV25-1 and TRBJ2-5, with D possibly TRBD2 on 6 matching bases. The V gene lost 4 bases and the J gene lost 5 bases, with 14 bases spanning the gap. Germline lookup yields CDR1 MGHDK and CDR2 SYGVNS. This CDR3 region has 14 residues. The CDR3 protein is CASSGAGTRETQYF. CDR3 nucleotide sequence: TGTGCCAGCAGTGGGGCGGGGACCCGGGAGACCCAGTACTTC.

The J gene is TRBJ1-1, the V gene TRBV2; D gene ambiguous. The CDR3 is made up of 13 amino acids. Germline CDR1 and CDR2: SNHLY and FYNNEI. The V gene lost 8 bases and the J gene lost 1 base, with 11 bases spanning the gap. As DNA, the CDR3 is TGTGCCAGCCCCAAGACACAGAACACTGAAGCTTTCTTT. Protein sequence: CASPKTQNTEAFF.

This chain links TRBV18 with TRBJ1-2, with D perhaps matching TRBD1 (5 bases). The germline gives CDR1 KGHSH, CDR2 LQKENI. The V end lost 5 bases, the J end lost 6 bases, and 16 bases lay between the germline ends. The CDR3 covers 14 residues. CDR3 DNA: TGTGCCAGCTCATCATTCACGTTCAGGGATGGCTACACCTTC. This encodes CASSSFTFRDGYTF.

As concerns this clone: Other DNA sequences in the same sample also yield this CDR3. This sequence joins TRBV29-1 and TRBJ2-3, with a tentative D call TRBD1 (5 bases). CDR3 length: 15 residues. Germline CDR1 and CDR2: SQVTM and ANQGSEA. This CDR3 is CSVGYKGKHTDTQYF. DNA of the CDR3: TGCAGTGTGGGCTACAAGGGGAAACACACAGATACGCAGTATTTT.

The genes are TRBV7-9 and TRBJ1-2, with TRBD1 identical over 8 bases. This CDR3 has 14 residues. Per the germline V gene, CDR1 is SEHNR and CDR2 is FQNEAQ (reference sequence). Germline trimming cut 1 base from V and 2 bases from J; bases unmatched to any gene: 0. CDR3 loop: CASSLGQGNYGYTF. In DNA form, the CDR3 reads TGTGCCAGCAGCTTAGGACAGGGGAACTATGGCTACACCTTC.

This clone is a singleton in its sample. The sample holds other DNA sequences that translate to the same CDR3. The chain recombines TRBV30 with TRBJ1-6; D remains ambiguous. CDR1 is GTSNPN and CDR2 is SVGIG in the germline V gene (reference sequence). The CDR3 consists of 13 residues. V gave up 1 base and J gave up 7 bases, with 8 bases separating them. CDR3 protein: CAWSGQKNSPLHF. The CDR3, as DNA: TGTGCCTGGAGTGGGCAGAAGAATTCACCCCTCCACTTT. The whole variable domain, filled in from reference TRBV30 and TRBJ1-6, reads SQTIHQWPATLVQPVGSPLSLECTVEGTSNPNLYWYRQAAGRGLQLLFYSVGIGQISSEVPQNLSASRPQDRQFILSSKKLLLSDSGFYLCAWSGQKNSPLHFGNGTRLTVT.

This rearrangement joins TRBV7-2 to TRBJ2-3; D possibly corresponds to TRBD2 (6 bases). Germline V CDR1 and CDR2: SGHTA, FQGNSA. This CDR3 comprises 18 residues. V lost 5 bases, J lost 0 bases, and 21 bases lay in between. The CDR3 region has the DNA TGTGCCAGCAGCCGTTGGGTACGGGGAGGTTTTAGCACAGATACGCAGTATTTT. Its protein product is CASSRWVRGGFSTDTQYF.